This T cell receptor (beta chain) appears in the sequencing data of a study of OX40 agonist ivuxolimab in advanced cancers. The study, taken as a whole, reports: CD8+ T cells (on average) carried more expanded clones than CD4+ T cells.

V shed 4 bases, J shed 4 bases, and the junction held 4 bases outside the gene matches. Germline V CDR1 and CDR2: SQVTM, ANQGSEA. CDR3 length: 12 amino acids. Sampling times: baseline, cycle 4 day 1, cycle 7 day 1. In the case of this clone: Its specificity is not known.

The assay was immunoSEQ multiplex PCR, and TCRdb's table has in-frame clones only and misses some. Among roughly 26,000 clones listed, around nine tenths were seen once. Material: CD4+ or CD8+ T cells sorted from blood, obtained in a trial of the OX40 agonist ivuxolimab. The receptor's source is an adult with an advanced solid tumor such as melanoma, head and neck, liver or kidney cancer. The chain employs TRBV29-1 and TRBJ2-7; 7 nucleotides align to TRBD2. The CDR3 DNA reads as TGCAGCGTTGGGGAGGGAATTTACGAGCAGTACTTC. Its protein is CSVGEGIYEQYF.